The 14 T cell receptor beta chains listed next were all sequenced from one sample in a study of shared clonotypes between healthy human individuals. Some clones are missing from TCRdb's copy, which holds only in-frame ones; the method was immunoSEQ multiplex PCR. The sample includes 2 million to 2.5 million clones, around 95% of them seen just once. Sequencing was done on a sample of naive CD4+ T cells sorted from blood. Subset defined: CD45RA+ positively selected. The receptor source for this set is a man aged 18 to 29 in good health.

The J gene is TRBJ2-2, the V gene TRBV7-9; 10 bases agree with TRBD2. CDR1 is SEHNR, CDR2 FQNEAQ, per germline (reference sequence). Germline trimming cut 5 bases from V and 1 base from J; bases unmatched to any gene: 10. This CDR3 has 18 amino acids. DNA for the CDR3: TGTGCCAGCAGCCAGGCTAGCGGGAGAATCGAGAACACCGGGGAGCTGTTTTTT. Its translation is CASSQASGRIENTGELFF.

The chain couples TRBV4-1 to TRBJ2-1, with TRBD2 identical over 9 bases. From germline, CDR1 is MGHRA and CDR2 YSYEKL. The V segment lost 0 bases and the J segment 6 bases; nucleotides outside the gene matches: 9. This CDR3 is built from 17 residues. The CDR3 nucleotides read TGCGCCAGCAGCCAAGACCCCGCGGGAGGGCCGCGCAATGAGCAGTTCTTC. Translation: CASSQDPAGGPRNEQFF.

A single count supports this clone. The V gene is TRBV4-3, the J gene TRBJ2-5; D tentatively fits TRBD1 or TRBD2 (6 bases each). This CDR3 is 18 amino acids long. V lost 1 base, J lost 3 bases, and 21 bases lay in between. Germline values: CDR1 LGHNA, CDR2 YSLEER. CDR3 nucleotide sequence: TGCGCCAGCAGCCAAGTTCTAGGGGGGTTTCGGACAGAAGAGACCCAGTACTTC. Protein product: CASSQVLGGFRTEETQYF.

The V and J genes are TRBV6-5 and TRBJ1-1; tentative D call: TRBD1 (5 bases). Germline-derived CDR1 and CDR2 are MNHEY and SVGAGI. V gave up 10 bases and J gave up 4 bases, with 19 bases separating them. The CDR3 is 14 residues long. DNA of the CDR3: TGTGCCACCCTTAGAGGGGCTTTAGGCACTGAAGCTTTCTTT. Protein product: CATLRGALGTEAFF.

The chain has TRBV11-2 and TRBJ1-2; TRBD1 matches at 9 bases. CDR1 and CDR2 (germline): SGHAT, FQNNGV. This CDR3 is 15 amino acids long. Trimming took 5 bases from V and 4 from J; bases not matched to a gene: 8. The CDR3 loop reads CASSLAGTGSYGYTF. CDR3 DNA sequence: TGTGCCAGCAGCCTAGCCGGGACAGGGTCCTATGGCTACACCTTC.

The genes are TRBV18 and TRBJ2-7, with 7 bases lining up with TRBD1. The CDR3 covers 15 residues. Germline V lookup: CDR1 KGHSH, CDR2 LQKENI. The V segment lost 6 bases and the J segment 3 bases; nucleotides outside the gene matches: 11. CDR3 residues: CASSQETGTDYEQYF. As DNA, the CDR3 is TGTGCCAGCTCCCAAGAGACCGGGACAGACTACGAGCAGTACTTC.

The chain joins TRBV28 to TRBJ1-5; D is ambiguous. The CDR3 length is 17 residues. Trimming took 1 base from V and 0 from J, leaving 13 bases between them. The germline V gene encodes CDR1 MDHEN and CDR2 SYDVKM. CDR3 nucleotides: TGTGCCAGCAGTTTATCTATGGGGAGAAATAGCAATCAGCCCCAGCATTTT. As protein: CASSLSMGRNSNQPQHF. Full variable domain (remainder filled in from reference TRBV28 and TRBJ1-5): DVKVTQSSRYLVKRTGEKVFLECVQDMDHENMFWYRQDPGLGLRLIYFSYDVKMKEKGDIPEGYSVSREKKERFSLILESASTNQTSMYLCASSLSMGRNSNQPQHFGDGTRLSIL.

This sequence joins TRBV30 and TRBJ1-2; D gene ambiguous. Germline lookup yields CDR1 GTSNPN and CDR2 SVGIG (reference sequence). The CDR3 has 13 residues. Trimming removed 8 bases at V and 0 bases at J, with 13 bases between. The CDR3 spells CARTGETNYGYTF. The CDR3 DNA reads TGTGCCCGGACCGGGGAGACTAACTATGGCTACACCTTC.

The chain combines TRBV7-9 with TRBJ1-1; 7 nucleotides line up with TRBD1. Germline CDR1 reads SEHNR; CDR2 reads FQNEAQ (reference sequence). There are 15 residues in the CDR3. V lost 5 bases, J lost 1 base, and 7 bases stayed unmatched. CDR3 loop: CASSRTGASNTEAFF. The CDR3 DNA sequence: TGTGCCAGCAGCCGAACAGGGGCTTCGAACACTGAAGCTTTCTTT.

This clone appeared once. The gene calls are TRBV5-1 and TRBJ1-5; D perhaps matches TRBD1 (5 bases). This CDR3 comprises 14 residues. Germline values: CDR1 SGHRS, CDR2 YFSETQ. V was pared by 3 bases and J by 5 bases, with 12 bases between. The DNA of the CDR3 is TGCGCCAGCAGCTCAGGGAATAGGGATCAGCCCCAGCATTTT. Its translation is CASSSGNRDQPQHF.

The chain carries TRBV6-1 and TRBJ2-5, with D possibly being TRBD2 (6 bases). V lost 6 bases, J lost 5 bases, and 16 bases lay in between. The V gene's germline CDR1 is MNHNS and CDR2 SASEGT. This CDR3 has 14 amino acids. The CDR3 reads CASRAGGSKETQYF. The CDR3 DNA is TGTGCCAGCAGGGCCGGGGGTTCCAAGGAGACCCAGTACTTC.

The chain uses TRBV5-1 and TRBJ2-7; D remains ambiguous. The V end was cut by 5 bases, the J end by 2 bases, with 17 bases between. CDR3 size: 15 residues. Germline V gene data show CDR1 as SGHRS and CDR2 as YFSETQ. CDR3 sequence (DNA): TGCGCCAGCAGTCTGAGCGCCCATTTTCCCTACGAGCAGTACTTC. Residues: CASSLSAHFPYEQYF.

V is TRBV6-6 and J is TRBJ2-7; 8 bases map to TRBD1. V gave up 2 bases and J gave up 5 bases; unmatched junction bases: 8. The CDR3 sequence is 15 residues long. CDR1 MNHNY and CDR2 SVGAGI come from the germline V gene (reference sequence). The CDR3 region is CASSYADRGLDEQYF. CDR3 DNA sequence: TGTGCCAGCAGTTACGCCGACAGGGGTTTGGACGAGCAGTACTTC.

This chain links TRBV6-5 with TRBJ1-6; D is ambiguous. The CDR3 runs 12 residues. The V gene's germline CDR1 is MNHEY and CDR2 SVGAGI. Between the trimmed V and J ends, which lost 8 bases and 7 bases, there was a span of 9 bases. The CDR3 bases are TGTGCCAGCGGATCGTTAAATTCACCCCTCCACTTT. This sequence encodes CASGSLNSPLHF.